Given below is one TCR beta chain in context. This sample is drawn from a study of human T cells and chemical hapten exposure. Time point described: patch test 1, 2 weeks after DPC sensitization. Specified treatment: therapeutic diphenylcyclopropenone sensitization with weekly scalp DPC. TCRdb re-called the RACE reads through MiXCR, storing one row per CDR3 protein. The data show 75,000 to 100,000 distinct CDR3 sequences, with around 12% seen just once and approximately 2.1% held by the top ten. Deletions cut 4 bases from V and 0 bases from J, with 6 bases between. This CDR3 comprises 14 residues. The germline V gene encodes CDR1 SGHAT and CDR2 FQNNGV.

The J gene is TRBJ1-4, the V gene TRBV11-2; D remains unclear. The sequence derives from a woman aged 40 to 49 with alopecia areata. Some clones in this sample may be carry-over from other donors' samples. The sequencing used whole blood, collected in connection with sensitization to the hapten diphenylcyclopropenone (DPC). The CDR3 bases are TGTGCCAGCAGCTACGCAGCAACTAATGAAAAACTGTTTTTT. Protein: CASSYAATNEKLFF.